What follows are 30 T cell receptor beta chains derived from one specimen sequenced in a study of regulatory T cells in long-lasting Graves disease. Indicated time point: persistent/refractory GD, antithyroid drugs over 5 years with positive TRAb. PBMC-extracted RNA yielded the TCR library. Combining iRepertoire HTBI primers with Arm-PCR of CDR3 regions, the authors built TCR beta libraries. MiXCR, run by TCRdb on the multiplex PCR reads, gives a single entry per CDR3 protein. The data hold roughly 500,000 distinct CDR3 sequences, with approximately 21% observed a single time. The material sequenced was peripheral blood mononuclear cells (PBMCs), taken when the disease was refractory, from a patient treated with antithyroid drugs. The receptors derive from a female donor with Graves disease.

V gene TRBV5-1 combines with J gene TRBJ1-1; no definite D call. V was cut by 0 bases and J by 3 bases, with 9 bases left in between. Germline lookup yields CDR1 SGHRS and CDR2 YFSETQ. The CDR3 covers 14 residues. CDR3 sequence (DNA): TGCGCCAGCAGCTTGGACAGAGATTACACTGAAGCTTTCTTT. Translation gives CASSLDRDYTEAFF.

The chain joins TRBV19 to TRBJ1-5; TRBD1 matches at 7 bases. CDR3 length: 14 amino acids. V shed 5 bases and J 7 bases; nucleotides not matched to a gene: 8. Looked up from germline, CDR1 is LNHDA and CDR2 is SQIVND (reference sequence). Here the CDR3 DNA reads TGTGCCAGTAGTGCGGGGTACAGGGGACAGCCCCAGCATTTT. Protein product: CASSAGYRGQPQHF.

The table lists this clonotype with a few counts. The chain combines TRBV28 with TRBJ2-2; 7 nucleotides align to TRBD2. Germline CDR1 and CDR2: MDHEN and SYDVKM. The V and J ends lost 5 bases and 2 bases, in that order; junction bases with no gene match: 8. This CDR3 is 16 amino acids long. The CDR3 sequence is CASSPLRGENTGELFF. The CDR3 coding sequence is TGTGCCAGCAGTCCCCTCCGGGGGGAAAACACCGGGGAGCTGTTTTTT.

V gene TRBV29-1 combines with J gene TRBJ1-1; possibly TRBD1 for D (5 bases). V shed 4 bases and J shed 11 bases, with 11 bases lying between them. Germline V gives CDR1 SQVTM, CDR2 ANQGSEA. This CDR3 comprises 10 residues. CDR3 sequence reads: CSVGDGTAFF. The CDR3 nucleotides read TGCAGCGTTGGGGACGGGACGGCTTTCTTT. The full variable domain, in which reference TRBV29-1 and TRBJ1-1 provide the parts outside the CDR3, is SAVISQKPSRDICQRGTSLTIQCQVDSQVTMMFWYRQQPGQSLTLIATANQGSEATYESGFVIDKFPISRPNLTFSTLTVSNMSPEDSSIYLCSVGDGTAFFGQGTRLTVV.

This clonotype was seen ten or more times. The chain combines TRBV20-1 with TRBJ2-7; tentative D call: TRBD2 (5 bases). The V end lost 0 bases, the J end lost 7 bases, and 16 bases lay between the germline ends. The CDR3 length is 14 residues. CDR1 is DFQATT, CDR2 SNEGSKA, per germline (reference sequence). The CDR3 reads CSARDSGIAREQYF. CDR3 sequence (DNA): TGCAGTGCTAGAGATTCGGGAATAGCTCGAGAGCAGTACTTC.

The rearrangement uses TRBV7-2 and TRBJ2-7; TRBD2 aligns across 12 bases. V lost 5 bases, J lost 3 bases, and 8 bases stayed unmatched. The CDR3 length is 16 residues. Germline CDR1 SGHTA, CDR2 FQGNSA. CDR3 protein: CASSHLTSGGLYEQYF. In nucleotides, the CDR3 is TGTGCCAGCAGCCACTTGACTAGCGGGGGACTCTACGAGCAGTACTTC. The full variable domain, rest sourced from reference TRBV7-2 and TRBJ2-7, is GAGVSQSPSNKVTEKGKDVELRCDPISGHTALYWYRQSLGQGLEFLIYFQGNSAPDKSGLPSDRFSAERTGGSVSTLTIQRTQQEDSAVYLCASSHLTSGGLYEQYFGPGTRLTVT.

This clonotype occurred a few times. The J gene is TRBJ1-6, the V gene TRBV6-5; D not resolved. CDR1 is MNHEY, CDR2 SVGAGI, per germline. The CDR3 has 15 residues. The ends were cut back, 2 bases at V and 7 bases at J, with 12 bases in the middle. CDR3 protein: CASSYDWSLNSPLHF. The CDR3 DNA is TGTGCCAGCAGTTACGATTGGAGTCTCAATTCACCCCTCCACTTT.

This clonotype was recorded at least ten times. V gene TRBV12-3 or TRBV12-4 combines with J gene TRBJ1-3; possibly TRBD1 for D (5 bases). This CDR3 comprises 15 residues. V was pared by 1 base and J by 2 bases, with 9 bases between. Here the CDR3 DNA reads TGTGCCAGCAGTTTAGTCGGGGGAACTGGAAACACCATATATTTT. It yields the protein CASSLVGGTGNTIYF.

This clonotype was seen at least ten times. The gene calls are TRBV6-5 and TRBJ1-1, with no clear D. The V end lost 2 bases, the J end lost 2 bases, and 6 bases lay between the germline ends. The germline CDR1 and CDR2 sequences are MNHEY and SVGAGI. CDR3 size: 13 residues. The CDR3 nucleotides are TGTGCCAGCAGTTACAGACCCAACACTGAAGCTTTCTTT. As protein: CASSYRPNTEAFF.

This rearrangement joins TRBV30 to TRBJ2-1, with a possible D match to TRBD2 (6 bases). Germline V gene lookup returns CDR1 GTSNPN and CDR2 SVGIG (reference sequence). The V end was cut by 8 bases, the J end by 7 bases, with 9 bases between. CDR3 length: 10 amino acids. In nucleotides, the CDR3 is TGTGCCATAGGAGGGAATGAGCAGTTCTTC. This codes for CAIGGNEQFF.

The chain carries TRBV28 and TRBJ1-2; 10 nucleotides agree with TRBD1. Per the germline V gene, CDR1 is MDHEN and CDR2 is SYDVKM. This CDR3 contains 16 residues. J gave up 8 bases and V 7 bases, and 16 bases lay outside the gene matches. The chain's CDR3 is CASTSYSTGGPGGYTF. In nucleotides, the CDR3 is TGTGCCAGCACCTCTTATTCGACAGGGGGCCCGGGGGGCTACACCTTC.

This chain joins TRBV28 and TRBJ2-1, with D tentatively TRBD2 (6 bases). The CDR3 is 20 amino acids. Germline CDR1 is MDHEN and CDR2 is SYDVKM. Between the trimmed V and J ends, which lost 6 bases and 1 base, there was a span of 28 bases. The CDR3 DNA follows: TGTGCCAGCAGCCAAAGTGCCATGACCAGACTAGTGCAATCCTACAATGAGCAGTTCTTC. Translation gives CASSQSAMTRLVQSYNEQFF.

This clonotype was seen only a few times. The chain joins TRBV19 to TRBJ2-7; 7 bases are shared with TRBD2. V was pared by 1 base and J by 2 bases, with 11 bases of the junction left unmatched. Germline CDR1 is LNHDA and CDR2 is SQIVND (reference sequence). The CDR3 is 17 amino acids. For the CDR3, the DNA is TGTGCCAGTAGTATAGTGTTTGAGCGGGACGGAGCCTACGAGCAGTACTTC. It codes for CASSIVFERDGAYEQYF.

This chain joins TRBV5-1 and TRBJ2-7; 9 bases agree with TRBD1. With 2 bases clipped from V and 4 bases from J, the junction kept 7 bases outside the gene matches. This CDR3 is built from 15 residues. Germline values: CDR1 SGHRS, CDR2 YFSETQ. CDR3 coding DNA: TGCGCCAGCAGCTTCTTCCGGGACAGGGCTTACGAGCAGTACTTC. Translating gives CASSFFRDRAYEQYF.

This clonotype was found a few times. J is TRBJ1-5 and V is TRBV29-1; 7 bases agree with TRBD1. Germline values: CDR1 SQVTM, CDR2 ANQGSEA. V gave up 7 bases and J gave up 5 bases; unmatched junction bases: 11. This CDR3 is 14 amino acids long. CDR3 protein: CSASGTEGDQPQHF. The CDR3 DNA follows: TGCAGCGCAAGCGGGACAGAAGGGGATCAGCCCCAGCATTTT.

The J gene is TRBJ2-7, the V gene TRBV29-1; 12 bases map to TRBD2. With V trimmed by 2 bases and J by 1 base, 9 bases remained unmatched. CDR1 and CDR2 (germline): SQVTM, ANQGSEA. The CDR3 contains 17 residues. The CDR3 spells CSVELAGGPQTSYEQYF. Written as DNA, the CDR3 is TGCAGCGTTGAACTAGCGGGAGGGCCCCAAACTTCCTACGAGCAGTACTTC.

This clonotype has a count of ten or more. The rearrangement links TRBV2 to TRBJ1-2; D remains unclear. The germline V and J ends were trimmed by 2 bases and 5 bases, with 9 bases remaining between them. Looked up from germline, CDR1 is SNHLY and CDR2 is FYNNEI. The CDR3 runs 13 residues. CDR3 nucleotide sequence: TGTGCCAGCAGTGAAATGCCAAAATATGGCTACACCTTC. This translates into CASSEMPKYGYTF.

This clonotype appeared a single time. Just one base apart from a much larger clone, this may be a read error. Since the CDR3 does not end with the conserved phenylalanine or tryptophan, this likely comes from a read error. The V call is TRBV28, the J call TRBJ1-2, with unresolved D. The V gene lost 4 bases and the J gene lost 8 bases, with 5 bases spanning the gap. This CDR3 comprises 10 residues. The V gene's germline CDR1 is MDHEN and CDR2 SYDVKM. CDR3 in amino acids: CASSSPGYTL. The CDR3 nucleotides read TGTGCCAGCAGTTCCCCCGGCTACACCCTC.

This clonotype was detected ten times or more. The chain recombines TRBV29-1 with TRBJ2-7; 9 nucleotides agree with TRBD2. CDR1 and CDR2 (germline): SQVTM, ANQGSEA. The CDR3 contains 13 residues. With V trimmed by 4 bases and J by 4 bases, 5 bases remained unmatched. CDR3: CSVVSGGPYEQYF. In nucleotides, the CDR3 is TGCAGCGTTGTTAGCGGGGGCCCTTACGAGCAGTACTTC.

There are many counts of this clonotype. The chain carries TRBV2 and TRBJ1-2; the D is unclear. V gave up 4 bases and J gave up 7 bases, with 7 bases separating them. Germline V gene sequence: CDR1 SNHLY, CDR2 FYNNEI. This CDR3 has 11 amino acids. This CDR3 is CASSGTPGYTF. For the CDR3, the DNA is TGTGCCAGCAGTGGTACTCCTGGCTACACCTTC. The full variable domain, completed using reference TRBV2 and TRBJ1-2, is EPEVTQTPSHQVTQMGQEVILRCVPISNHLYFYWYRQILGQKVEFLVSFYNNEISEKSEIFDDQFSVERPDGSNFTLKIRSTKLEDSAMYFCASSGTPGYTFGSGTRLTVV.

This clonotype appeared many times. CDR3 region: CASSLLDYNQPQHF. The CDR3 nucleotides are TGTGCCAGCAGTTTATTGGACTATAATCAGCCCCAGCATTTT. The chain has TRBV28 and TRBJ1-5; D gene uncertain. Germline CDR1 reads MDHEN; CDR2 reads SYDVKM. The CDR3 is made up of 14 amino acids. Trimming stripped 1 base from V and 4 bases from J, with 8 bases between.

The chain links TRBV7-9 to TRBJ2-4; D ambiguous. The CDR3 loop spans 13 amino acids. The V gene's germline CDR1 is SEHNR and CDR2 FQNEAQ (reference sequence). V was shortened by 5 bases and J by 10 bases, with 15 bases between the two germline ends. The chain's CDR3 is CASSDPGLSIQYF. CDR3 coding DNA: TGTGCCAGCAGCGACCCCGGGCTATCGATTCAGTACTTC.

V gene TRBV5-1 combines with J gene TRBJ2-5; weak D call: TRBD2 (5 bases). V lost 1 base to trimming and J lost 4 bases, with 11 bases between them. This CDR3 spans 14 amino acids. The germline CDR1 and CDR2 sequences are SGHRS and YFSETQ. DNA of the CDR3: TGCGCCAGCAGCTTGCGGGATTACTTAGAGACCCAGTACTTC. It specifies CASSLRDYLETQYF.

The chain employs TRBV7-2 and TRBJ2-2; 7 bases map to TRBD2. Trimming cost V 2 bases and J 1 base; bases outside gene matches: 1. The CDR3 spans 15 residues. Germline CDR1 SGHTA, CDR2 FQGNSA. The chain's CDR3 is CASSLWGGNTGELFF. CDR3 DNA sequence: TGTGCCAGCAGCTTATGGGGGGGGAACACCGGGGAGCTGTTTTTT.

In this sample, this clonotype turned up a few times. The chain joins TRBV20-1 to TRBJ1-4; a possible D gene is TRBD1 (5 bases). The ends were cut back, 0 bases at V and 8 bases at J, with 16 bases in the middle. CDR1 and CDR2 (germline): DFQATT, SNEGSKA (reference sequence). CDR3 length equals 15 residues. The CDR3 DNA is TGCAGTGCTAGAGATGCGGGCAGGGTGGACGAAAAACTGTTTTTT. Its protein product is CSARDAGRVDEKLFF.

This clonotype showed up many times. The chain carries TRBV28 and TRBJ1-6; a weak D match, TRBD1 (6 bases). Between the trimmed V and J ends, which lost 6 bases and 7 bases, there was a span of 19 bases. The germline gives CDR1 MDHEN, CDR2 SYDVKM. CDR3 length: 16 residues. The CDR3, as DNA: TGTGCCAGCAGCGAGGGGGGCAGGGGAGGGAATTCACCCCTCCACTTT. Encoded protein: CASSEGGRGGNSPLHF.

This clonotype was seen repeatedly, ten times or more. V and J are TRBV5-1 and TRBJ1-2; no firm D call. Per germline, CDR1 SGHRS and CDR2 YFSETQ. This CDR3 contains 12 residues. The V and J ends lost 5 bases and 4 bases respectively, with 9 bases between them. The CDR3 loop is CASRETSYGYTF. The CDR3 nucleotides read TGCGCCAGCAGGGAAACCTCCTATGGCTACACCTTC.

The chain employs TRBV10-3 and TRBJ2-2; perhaps TRBD1 as D (5 bases). The CDR3 contains 15 residues. Germline V CDR1 and CDR2: ENHRY, SYGVKD. V was pared by 6 bases and J by 0 bases, with 11 bases between. Here the CDR3 reads CAISAGLANTGELFF. In DNA form, the CDR3 reads TGTGCCATCAGCGCAGGGTTGGCGAACACCGGGGAGCTGTTTTTT.

The chain is built from TRBV20-1 and TRBJ2-7, with D possibly being TRBD1 (5 bases). V was pared by 0 bases and J by 2 bases, with 14 bases between. The CDR3 is made up of 15 amino acids. Per germline, CDR1 DFQATT and CDR2 SNEGSKA (reference sequence). The CDR3 here is CSARESRTTTYEQYF. As DNA, the CDR3 is TGCAGTGCTAGAGAATCAAGGACAACCACCTACGAGCAGTACTTC.

The V call is TRBV29-1, the J call TRBJ2-7; 12 bases fit TRBD2. CDR1 is SQVTM, CDR2 ANQGSEA, per germline. V was clipped by 5 bases and J by 2 bases; unmatched bases: 7. This CDR3 is built from 15 residues. CDR3 residues: CSVTLLAGGPYEQYF. CDR3 DNA sequence: TGCAGCGTTACCTTACTAGCGGGGGGACCCTACGAGCAGTACTTC.